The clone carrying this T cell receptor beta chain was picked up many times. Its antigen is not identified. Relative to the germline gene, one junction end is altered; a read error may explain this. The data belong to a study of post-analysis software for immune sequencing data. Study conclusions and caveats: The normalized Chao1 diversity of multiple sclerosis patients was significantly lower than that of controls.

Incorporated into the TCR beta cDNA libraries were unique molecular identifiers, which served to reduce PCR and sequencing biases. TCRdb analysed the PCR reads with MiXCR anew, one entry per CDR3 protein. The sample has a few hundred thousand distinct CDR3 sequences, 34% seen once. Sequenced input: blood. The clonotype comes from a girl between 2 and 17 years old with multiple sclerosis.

This CDR3 is CASSLSGGSTDTQYF. CDR3 DNA sequence: TGTGCTAGCAGCTTATCAGGGGGGAGCACAGATACGCAGTATTTT. The rearrangement uses TRBV7-7 and TRBJ2-3; tentative D call: TRBD1 (7 bases). Per germline, CDR1 SSHAT and CDR2 FNYEAQ (reference sequence). The CDR3 runs 15 residues.